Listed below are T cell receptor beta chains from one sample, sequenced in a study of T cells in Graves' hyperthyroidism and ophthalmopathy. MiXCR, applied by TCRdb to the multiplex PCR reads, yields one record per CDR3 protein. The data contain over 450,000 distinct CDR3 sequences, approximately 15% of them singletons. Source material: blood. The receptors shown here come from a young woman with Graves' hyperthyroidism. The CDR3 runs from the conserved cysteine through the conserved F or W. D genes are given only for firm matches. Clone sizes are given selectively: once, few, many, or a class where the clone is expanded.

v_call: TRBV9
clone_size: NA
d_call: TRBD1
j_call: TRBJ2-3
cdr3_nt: TGTGCCAGCAGCGAGGGACAGGGTATAACGCAGTATTTT
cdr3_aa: CASSEGQGITQYF

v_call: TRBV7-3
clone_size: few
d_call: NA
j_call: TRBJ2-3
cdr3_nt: TGTGCCAGCAGCTCGGACAGATCTAGCACAGATACGCAGTATTTT
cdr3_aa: CASSSDRSSTDTQYF

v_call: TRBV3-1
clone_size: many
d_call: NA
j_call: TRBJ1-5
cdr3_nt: TGTGCCAGCAGCCAAGAGGGGGTCCCCGCTCAGCCCCAGCATTTT
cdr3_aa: CASSQEGVPAQPQHF

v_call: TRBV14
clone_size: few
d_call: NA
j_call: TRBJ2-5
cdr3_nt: TGTGCCAGCAGCCATGGGCTCGGCGAGACCCAGTACTTC
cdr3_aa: CASSHGLGETQYF

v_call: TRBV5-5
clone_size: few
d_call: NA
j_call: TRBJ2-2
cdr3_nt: TGTGCCAGCAGCTTAAACCCTCAAGGGGCCACCGGGGAGCTGTTTTTT
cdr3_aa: CASSLNPQGATGELFF

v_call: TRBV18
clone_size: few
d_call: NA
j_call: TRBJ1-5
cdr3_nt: TGTGCCAGCTCATACTCCGGGACCGGCAGGGTACGGCCCCAGCATTTT
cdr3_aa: CASSYSGTGRVRPQHF

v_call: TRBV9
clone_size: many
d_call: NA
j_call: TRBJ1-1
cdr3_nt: TGTGCCAGCAGCGTAGCTTCAGGGTCCACTGAAGCTTTCTTT
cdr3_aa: CASSVASGSTEAFF

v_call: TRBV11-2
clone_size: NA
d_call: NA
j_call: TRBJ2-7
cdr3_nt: TGTGCCAGCAGCCCCCTAACAGGGCTATACGAGCAGTACTTC
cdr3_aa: CASSPLTGLYEQYF

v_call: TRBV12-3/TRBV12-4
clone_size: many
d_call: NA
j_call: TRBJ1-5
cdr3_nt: TGTGCCAGCAGTTTTATGGATCAGCCCCAGCATTTT
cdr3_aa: CASSFMDQPQHF

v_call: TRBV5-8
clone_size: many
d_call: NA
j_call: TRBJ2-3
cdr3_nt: TGTGCCAGCAGCTTTGGTAGGGTCCCAGATACGCAGTATTTT
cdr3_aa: CASSFGRVPDTQYF

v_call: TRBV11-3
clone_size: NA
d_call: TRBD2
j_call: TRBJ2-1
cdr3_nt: TGTGCGAGCCAGCGGGGTGTAGGGTCCAACAATGAGCAGTTCTTC
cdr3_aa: CASQRGVGSNNEQFF

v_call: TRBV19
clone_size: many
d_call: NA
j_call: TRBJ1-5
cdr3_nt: TGTGCCAGTAGTATACAACGGCAGCCCCAGCATTTT
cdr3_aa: CASSIQRQPQHF

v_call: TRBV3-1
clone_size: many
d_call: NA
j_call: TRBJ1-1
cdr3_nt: TGTGCCAGCAGCCAAGCAGTGAACACTGAAGCTTTCTTT
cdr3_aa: CASSQAVNTEAFF

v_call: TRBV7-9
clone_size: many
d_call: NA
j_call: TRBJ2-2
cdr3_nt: TGTGCCAGCAGTTTGGTGCGCACCGGGGAGCTGTTTTTT
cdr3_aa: CASSLVRTGELFF

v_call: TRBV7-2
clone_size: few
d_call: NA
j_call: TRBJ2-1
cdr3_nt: TGTGCCAGCAGCTTACCCCCTAATGAGCAGTTCTTC
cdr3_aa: CASSLPPNEQFF

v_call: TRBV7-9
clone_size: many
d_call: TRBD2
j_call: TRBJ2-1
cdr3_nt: TGTGCCACTACGACTAGCGGGAGTCAAGGTGAGCAGTTCTTC
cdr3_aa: CATTTSGSQGEQFF

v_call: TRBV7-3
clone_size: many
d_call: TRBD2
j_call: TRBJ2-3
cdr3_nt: TGTGCCAGCAGCTTAACCCCTTTTAGCGGGAGCTCAGATACGCAGTATTTT
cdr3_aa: CASSLTPFSGSSDTQYF

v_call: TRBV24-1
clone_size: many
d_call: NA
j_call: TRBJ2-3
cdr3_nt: TGTGCCACCTCGACTGGGGGGCAGGGGGACACAGATACGCAGTATTTT
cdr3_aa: CATSTGGQGDTDTQYF

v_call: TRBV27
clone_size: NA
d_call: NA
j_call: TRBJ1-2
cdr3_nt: TGTGCCAGCAGTCCCGCTGGGATTCGTGGCTACACCTTC
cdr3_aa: CASSPAGIRGYTF

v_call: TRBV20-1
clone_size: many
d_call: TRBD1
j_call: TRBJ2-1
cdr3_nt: TGCAGTGCTTACACCGGGACAGGTACCTACAATGAGCAGTTCTTC
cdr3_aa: CSAYTGTGTYNEQFF

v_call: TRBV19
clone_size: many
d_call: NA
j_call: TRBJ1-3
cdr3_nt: TGTGCCAGTAGTATAGATAGTAGCTCTGGAAACACCATATATTTT
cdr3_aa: CASSIDSSSGNTIYF

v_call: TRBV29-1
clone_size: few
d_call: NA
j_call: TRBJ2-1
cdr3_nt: TGCAGCGTTGTGGGGGGGGGCGATTGGCAGTTCTTC
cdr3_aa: CSVVGGGDWQFF

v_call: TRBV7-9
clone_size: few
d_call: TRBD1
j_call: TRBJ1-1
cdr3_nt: TGTGCCAGCAGAACGCCGCAGGGGGCGCAAACTGAAGCTTTCTTT
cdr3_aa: CASRTPQGAQTEAFF

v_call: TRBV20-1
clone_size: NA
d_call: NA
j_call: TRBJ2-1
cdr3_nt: TGCAGTGCTGTGCGGGCGGACTACAATGAGCAGTTCTTC
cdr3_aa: CSAVRADYNEQFF

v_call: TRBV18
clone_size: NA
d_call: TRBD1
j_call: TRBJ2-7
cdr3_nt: TGTGCCAGCTCACCCGCGGGACAGGGGGCGTACGAGCAGTACTTC
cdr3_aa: CASSPAGQGAYEQYF

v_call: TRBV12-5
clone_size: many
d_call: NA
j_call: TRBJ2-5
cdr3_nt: TGTGCTAGTGGTTTGGGGGTGACCCAGTACTTC
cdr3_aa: CASGLGVTQYF

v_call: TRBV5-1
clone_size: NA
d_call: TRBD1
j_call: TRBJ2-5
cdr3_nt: TGCGCCAGCAGCTTGCCACGACAGGGTGGAGAGACCCAGTACTTC
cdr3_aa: CASSLPRQGGETQYF

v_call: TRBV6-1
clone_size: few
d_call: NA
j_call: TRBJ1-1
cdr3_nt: TGTGCCAGCAGTGTCGACAGGTCGCGTTTCGAAGCTTTCTTT
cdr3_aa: CASSVDRSRFEAFF

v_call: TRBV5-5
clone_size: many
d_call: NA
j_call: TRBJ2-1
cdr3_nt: TGTGCCAGCAGGACCCGACAGGCGAACAATGAGCAGTTCTTC
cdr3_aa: CASRTRQANNEQFF

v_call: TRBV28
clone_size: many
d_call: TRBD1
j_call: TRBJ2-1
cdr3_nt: TGTGCCAGCAGTTCGGGACAGGTACCGAGGGAGCAGTTCTTC
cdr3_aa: CASSSGQVPREQFF

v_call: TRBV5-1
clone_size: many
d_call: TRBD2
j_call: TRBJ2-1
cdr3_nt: TGCGCCAGCAGCCCGACTAGCGGGAGGCATGAGCAGTTCTTC
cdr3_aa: CASSPTSGRHEQFF

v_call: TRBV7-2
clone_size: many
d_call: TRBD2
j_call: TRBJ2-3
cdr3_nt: TGTGCCAGCAGCCTCGGGAGGAAAGATACGCAGTATTTT
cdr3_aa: CASSLGRKDTQYF

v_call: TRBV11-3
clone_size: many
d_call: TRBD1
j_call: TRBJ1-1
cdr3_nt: TGTGCCAGCAGCTCCGGGACAGGGCACACTGAAGCTTTCTTT
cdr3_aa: CASSSGTGHTEAFF

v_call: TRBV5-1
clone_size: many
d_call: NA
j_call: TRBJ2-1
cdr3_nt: TGCGCCAGCAGCTTGGACGGCTACAATGAGCAGTTCTTC
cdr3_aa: CASSLDGYNEQFF

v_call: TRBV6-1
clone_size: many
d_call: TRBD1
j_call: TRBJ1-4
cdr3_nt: TGTGCCAGCAGCCTAGGGGGCTCGGCTAATGAAAAACTGTTTTTT
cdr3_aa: CASSLGGSANEKLFF